These 15 T cell receptor beta chains came from one sample sequenced in a study of T cell repertoires in cytomegalovirus infection. TCRdb re-called the reads with MiXCR, one entry per CDR3 protein. This sample has 250,000 or so distinct CDR3 sequences; roughly an eighth occur once, and the top ten carry 1.6%. The sequencing sample was made of PBMCs. These TCRs come from a human donor in good health (CMV status not recorded). Some clones in this sample may be carry-over from other donors' samples.

This clonotype was seen a handful of times. The CDR3 loop reads CASSYSISLAGRKGGELFF. The CDR3 nucleotides are TGTGCCAGCAGTTACTCGATATCCCTCGCAGGGAGAAAAGGCGGGGAGCTGTTTTTT. The chain links TRBV6-5 to TRBJ2-2; D is possibly TRBD1 or TRBD2 (5 bases each). Germline V lookup: CDR1 MNHEY, CDR2 SVGAGI. The CDR3 has 19 amino acids. Trimming removed 0 bases from V and 7 bases from J, with 24 bases in between.

The chain recombines TRBV5-6 with TRBJ1-1; D perhaps matches TRBD1 (5 bases). The V gene lost 0 bases and the J gene lost 1 base, with 10 bases spanning the gap. This CDR3 is built from 15 residues. CDR1 SGHDT and CDR2 YYEEEE come from the germline V gene. The CDR3 is CASSLVGRANTEAFF. CDR3 nucleotides: TGTGCCAGCAGCTTGGTTGGCAGGGCGAACACTGAAGCTTTCTTT.

There are many counts of this clonotype. The chain employs TRBV4-2 and TRBJ2-6; D is unclear. Germline V gene sequence: CDR1 LGHNA, CDR2 YNFKEQ. V gave up 0 bases and J gave up 0 bases, with 18 bases separating them. The CDR3 extends over 20 amino acids. The CDR3 sequence: CASSQEAPTFAISGANVLTF. CDR3 nucleotides: TGTGCCAGCAGCCAAGAAGCTCCGACATTCGCCATCTCTGGGGCCAACGTCCTGACTTTC.

The J gene is TRBJ1-1, the V gene TRBV7-2, with unresolved D. The CDR3 extends over 11 amino acids. V lost 8 bases and J lost 6, with 10 bases in between. Per the germline V gene, CDR1 is SGHTA and CDR2 is FQGNSA. The CDR3 sequence: CASRSRAEAFF. DNA of the CDR3: TGTGCCAGCCGCTCCCGAGCTGAAGCTTTCTTT.

This clonotype occurred many times. This sequence joins TRBV7-2 and TRBJ2-5, with 9 bases identical to TRBD1. There are 15 residues in the CDR3. CDR1 and CDR2 from the germline V gene are SGHTA and FQGNSA. J gave up 3 bases and V 5 bases, and 7 bases lay outside the gene matches. The CDR3 DNA follows: TGTGCCAGCAGCCAAGCCGGGACAGGGAAAGAGACCCAGTACTTC. Translation gives CASSQAGTGKETQYF.

This clonotype was detected many times. The chain couples TRBV12-3 or TRBV12-4 to TRBJ2-3; D possibly corresponds to TRBD2 (6 bases). This CDR3 region has 13 residues. Trimming took off 6 bases at V and 4 bases at J, with 11 bases between the two ends. The CDR3 DNA sequence: TGTGCCAGCAGCAAAACTAGCCCAGATACGCAGTATTTT. As protein: CASSKTSPDTQYF.

This clonotype was detected ten times or more. This sequence joins TRBV7-9 and TRBJ2-5; 15 bases line up with TRBD2. The CDR3 runs to 17 residues. Germline lookup yields CDR1 SEHNR and CDR2 FQNEAQ (reference sequence). After removal of 3 bases from V and 1 base from J, the junction contained 3 bases not matched to a gene. This CDR3 is CASSLGLAGGPQETQYF. The CDR3 DNA sequence: TGTGCCAGCAGCTTGGGACTAGCGGGAGGCCCCCAAGAGACCCAGTACTTC.

This clonotype was observed many times. The chain recombines TRBV7-2 with TRBJ2-1; possibly TRBD2 for D (6 bases). The CDR3 covers 14 residues. The V and J ends lost 5 bases and 0 bases respectively, with 8 bases between them. Germline CDR1 is SGHTA and CDR2 is FQGNSA. The CDR3 nucleotides are TGTGCCAGCAGCAGGGACTTCTCCTACAATGAGCAGTTCTTC. Translating gives CASSRDFSYNEQFF.

At least ten counts were recorded for this clonotype. V and J are TRBV19 and TRBJ2-5, with D unresolved. This CDR3 has 13 amino acids. Trimming took 3 bases from V and 0 from J, leaving 5 bases between them. CDR1 and CDR2 from the germline V gene are LNHDA and SQIVND (reference sequence). DNA for the CDR3: TGTGCCAGTAGTATCGTGAACCAAGAGACCCAGTACTTC. Translation gives CASSIVNQETQYF.

The V call is TRBV5-1, the J call TRBJ1-5; D may be TRBD1 (5 bases). The germline V gene encodes CDR1 SGHRS and CDR2 YFSETQ. The V and J ends lost 2 bases and 5 bases respectively, with 17 bases between them. The CDR3 covers 16 residues. This chain's CDR3 is CASSFIGGTPDQPQHF. The CDR3 DNA follows: TGCGCCAGCAGCTTTATCGGGGGAACGCCGGATCAGCCCCAGCATTTT.

With respect to this clonotype: This may arise from a read error, as a much more abundant clone is one base away. The chain links TRBV7-2 to TRBJ2-2; TRBD1 agrees at 8 bases. The germline V gene encodes CDR1 SGHTA and CDR2 FQGNSA. The CDR3 totals 16 residues. After removal of 1 base from V and 7 bases from J, the junction contained 8 bases not matched to a gene. This CDR3 reads CASSLGVRGPVGELFF. CDR3 sequence (DNA): TGTGCCAGCAGCTTAGGGGTCAGGGGGCCGGTCGGGGAGCTGTTTTTT.

This clonotype came up a few times. The genes are TRBV29-1 and TRBJ2-6, with D uncertain. This CDR3 has 13 residues. V was cut by 1 base and J by 4 bases, with 5 bases left in between. Germline CDR1 SQVTM, CDR2 ANQGSEA. Written as DNA, the CDR3 is TGCAGCGTTGAAGGGTCAGGGGCCAACGTCCTGACTTTC. Protein product: CSVEGSGANVLTF.

This chain joins TRBV5-1 and TRBJ2-3; 10 positions agree with TRBD2. Germline CDR1 SGHRS, CDR2 YFSETQ. The CDR3 has 18 amino acids. Trimming at V came to 0 bases and at J to 1 base, leaving 8 bases not matched to a gene. In DNA, the CDR3 is TGCGCCAGCAGCTTGGGGGCTACCGGGACTAGCGGCACAGATACGCAGTATTTT. This translates into CASSLGATGTSGTDTQYF.

This clonotype appeared a few times. This chain joins TRBV28 and TRBJ2-7; D is perhaps TRBD1 or TRBD2 (5 bases each). Germline values: CDR1 MDHEN, CDR2 SYDVKM. The germline V and J ends were trimmed by 6 bases and 2 bases, with 14 bases remaining between them. The length of the CDR3 is 14 residues. The CDR3 loop is CASSTGRVPYEQYF. DNA of the CDR3: TGTGCCAGCAGCACGGGACGTGTGCCCTACGAGCAGTACTTC.

This clonotype was counted at least ten times. V is TRBV6-2 or TRBV6-3 and J is TRBJ2-7; D call uncertain. Deletions cut 0 bases from V and 9 bases from J, with 15 bases between. The CDR3 extends over 14 amino acids. Looked up from germline, CDR1 is MNHEY and CDR2 is SVGEGT. The CDR3 DNA reads TGTGCCAGCAGTTACTCTTCCCCGACGAGTATGCAGTACTTC. Its protein is CASSYSSPTSMQYF.